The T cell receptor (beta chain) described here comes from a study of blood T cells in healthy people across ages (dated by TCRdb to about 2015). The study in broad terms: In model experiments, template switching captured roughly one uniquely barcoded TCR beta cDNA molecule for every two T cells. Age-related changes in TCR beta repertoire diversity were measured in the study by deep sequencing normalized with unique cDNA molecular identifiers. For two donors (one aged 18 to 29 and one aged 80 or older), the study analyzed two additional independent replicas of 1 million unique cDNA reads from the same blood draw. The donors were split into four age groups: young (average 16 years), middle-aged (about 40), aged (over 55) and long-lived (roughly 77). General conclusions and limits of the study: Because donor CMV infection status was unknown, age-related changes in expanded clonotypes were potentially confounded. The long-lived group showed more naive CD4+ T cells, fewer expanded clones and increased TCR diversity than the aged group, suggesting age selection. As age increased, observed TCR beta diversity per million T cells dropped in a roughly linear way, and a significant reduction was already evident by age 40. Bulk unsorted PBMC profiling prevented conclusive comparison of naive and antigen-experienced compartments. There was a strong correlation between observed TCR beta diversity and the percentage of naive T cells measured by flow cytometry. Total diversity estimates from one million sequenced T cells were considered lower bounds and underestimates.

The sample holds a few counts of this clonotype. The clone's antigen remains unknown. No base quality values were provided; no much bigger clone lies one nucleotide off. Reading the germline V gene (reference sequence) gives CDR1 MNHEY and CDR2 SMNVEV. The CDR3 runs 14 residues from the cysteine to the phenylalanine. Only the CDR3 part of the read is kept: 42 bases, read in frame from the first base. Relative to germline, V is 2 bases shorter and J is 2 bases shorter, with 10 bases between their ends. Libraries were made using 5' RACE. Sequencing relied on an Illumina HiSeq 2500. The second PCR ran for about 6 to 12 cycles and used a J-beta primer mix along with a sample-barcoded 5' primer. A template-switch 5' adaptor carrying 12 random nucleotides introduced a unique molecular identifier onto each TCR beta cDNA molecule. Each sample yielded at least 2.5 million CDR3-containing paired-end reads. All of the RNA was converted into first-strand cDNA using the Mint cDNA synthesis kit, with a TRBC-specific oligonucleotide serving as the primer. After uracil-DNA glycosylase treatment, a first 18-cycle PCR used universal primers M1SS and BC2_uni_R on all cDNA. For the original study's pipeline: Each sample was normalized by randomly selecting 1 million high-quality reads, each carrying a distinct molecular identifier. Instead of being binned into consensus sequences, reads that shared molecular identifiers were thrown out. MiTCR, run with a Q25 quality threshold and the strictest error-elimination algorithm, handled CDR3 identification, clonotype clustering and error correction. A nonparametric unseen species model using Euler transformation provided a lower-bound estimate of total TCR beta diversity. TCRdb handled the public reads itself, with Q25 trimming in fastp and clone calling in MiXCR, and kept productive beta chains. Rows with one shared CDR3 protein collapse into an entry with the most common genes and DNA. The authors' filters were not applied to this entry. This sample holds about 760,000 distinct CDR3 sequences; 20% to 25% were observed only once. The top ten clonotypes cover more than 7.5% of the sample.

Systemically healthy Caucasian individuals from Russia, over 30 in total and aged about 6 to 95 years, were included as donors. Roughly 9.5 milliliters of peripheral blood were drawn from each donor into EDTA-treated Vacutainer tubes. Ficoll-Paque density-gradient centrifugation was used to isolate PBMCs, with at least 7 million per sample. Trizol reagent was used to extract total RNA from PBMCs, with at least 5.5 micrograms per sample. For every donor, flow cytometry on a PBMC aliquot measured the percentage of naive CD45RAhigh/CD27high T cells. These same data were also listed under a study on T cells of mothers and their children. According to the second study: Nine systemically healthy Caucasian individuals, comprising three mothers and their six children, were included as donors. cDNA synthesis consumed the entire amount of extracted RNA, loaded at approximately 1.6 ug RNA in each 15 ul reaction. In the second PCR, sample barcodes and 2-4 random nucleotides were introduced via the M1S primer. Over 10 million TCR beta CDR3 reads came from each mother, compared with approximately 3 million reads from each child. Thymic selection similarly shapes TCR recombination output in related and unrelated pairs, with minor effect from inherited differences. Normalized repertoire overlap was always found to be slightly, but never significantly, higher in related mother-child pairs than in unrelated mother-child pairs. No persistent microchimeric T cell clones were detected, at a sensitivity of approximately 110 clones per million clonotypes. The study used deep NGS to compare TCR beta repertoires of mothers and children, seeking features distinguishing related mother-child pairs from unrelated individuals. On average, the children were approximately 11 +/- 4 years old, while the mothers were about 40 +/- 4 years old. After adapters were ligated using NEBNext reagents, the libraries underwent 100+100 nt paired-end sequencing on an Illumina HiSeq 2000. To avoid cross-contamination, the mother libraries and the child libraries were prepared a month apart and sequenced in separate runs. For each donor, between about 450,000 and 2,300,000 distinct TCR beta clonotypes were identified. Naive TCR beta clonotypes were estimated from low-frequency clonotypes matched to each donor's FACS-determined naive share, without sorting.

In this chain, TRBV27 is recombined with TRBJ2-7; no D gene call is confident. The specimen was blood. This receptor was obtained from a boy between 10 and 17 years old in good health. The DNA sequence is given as TGTGCCAGCAGTTTACGGTCGGGTCCCTACGAGCAGTACTTC. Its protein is CASSLRSGPYEQYF.